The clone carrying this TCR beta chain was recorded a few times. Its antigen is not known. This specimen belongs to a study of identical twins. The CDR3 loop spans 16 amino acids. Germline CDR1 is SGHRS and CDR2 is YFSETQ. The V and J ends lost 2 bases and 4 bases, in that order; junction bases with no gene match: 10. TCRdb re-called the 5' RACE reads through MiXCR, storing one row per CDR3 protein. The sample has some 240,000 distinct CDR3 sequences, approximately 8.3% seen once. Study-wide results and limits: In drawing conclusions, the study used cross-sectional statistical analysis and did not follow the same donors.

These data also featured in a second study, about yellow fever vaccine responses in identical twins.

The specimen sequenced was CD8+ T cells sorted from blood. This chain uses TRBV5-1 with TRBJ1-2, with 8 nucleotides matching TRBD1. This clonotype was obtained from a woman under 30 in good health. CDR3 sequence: CASSFSRGQDLYGYTF. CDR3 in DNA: TGCGCCAGCAGCTTTAGCCGGGGACAGGACCTCTATGGCTACACCTTC.